This TCR beta chain was identified during a study of graft-versus-host responses after intestinal transplantation. The CDR3 contains 12 residues. Germline CDR1 and CDR2: SEHNR and FQNEAQ (reference sequence). The V gene lost 1 base and the J gene lost 5 bases, with 5 bases spanning the gap. Assay used: immunoSEQ multiplex PCR; TCRdb lists only in-frame clones, some missing. The sample comprises approximately 18,000 clones, roughly 86% of which are singletons, and about a tenth rests with the top ten. This receptor was identified in a human patient who received an intestinal transplant, so some T cells may come from the graft donor. Specimen: PBMCs, collected roughly 32 weeks after intestinal transplant. The chain is built from TRBV7-9 and TRBJ2-5; D remains unclear. CDR3: CASSLVGETQYF. The CDR3 DNA reads TGTGCCAGCAGCTTAGTCGGGGAGACCCAGTACTTC.